This T cell receptor beta chain comes out of a study of T-cell reconstitution after alpha-beta-depleted transplantation in children. V was clipped by 7 bases and J by 1 base; unmatched bases: 18. Germline-derived CDR1 and CDR2 are MNHNS and SASEGT. CDR3 length equals 19 residues. This clonotype was detected only a few times. It was with unique molecular identifiers that the TCRbeta library was prepared. A single record per CDR3 protein comes from TCRdb applying MiXCR to the PCR reads. This table has some 400,000 distinct CDR3 sequences, roughly 22% appearing once. The TCR comes from a human donor who donated a stem cell graft to a child with acute myeloid leukemia. Source: PBMCs from the stem cell graft donor, taken from the stem cell graft. J is TRBJ2-5 and V is TRBV6-1; 10 nucleotides line up with TRBD1. CDR3 bases: TGTGCCAGCACCCCCAGACAGGGGGCTCATTATGAGGCCCAAGAGACCCAGTACTTC. Amino acid sequence: CASTPRQGAHYEAQETQYF.